This T cell receptor beta chain came from a study of cytomegalovirus exposure and HLA in healthy donors (dated by TCRdb to about 2017). Looking at the study overall: An earlier analysis of roughly 500 of the donors reported 250 to 300 Gb of sequence data and roughly 110 million unique TCR beta sequences from around 200 million T cells. An early release covering roughly 640 HLA-typed donors comprised roughly 300 gigabases of sequencing data and around 86 million unique TCR sequences. Of the 300 to 500 genotyped donors, 70% to 90% were placed in the genetic ancestry cluster associated with self-reported Caucasian donors. The study aimed to test whether cataloging public T cell receptors could reveal signatures of past pathogen exposure. The T cell repertoires of around 670 subjects were profiled by immunosequencing and related to cytomegalovirus serostatus. Besides the first cohort of roughly 660 subjects, a separate validation cohort made up of around 120 different subjects was used. To predict cytomegalovirus infection status, the study combined high-throughput TCR immunosequencing, statistical association of individual TCRs with disease status, and machine learning. To study patterns of TCR occurrence, a later analysis re-analyzed previously published TCR beta repertoires from 666 donors and added high-resolution HLA genotyping. Rather than drawing on any new phenotypic data, the later analysis identified candidate immune exposures from TCR beta sequences and the way those sequences occurred across donors. An earlier analysis of around 540 of the donors applied high-throughput TCR beta sequencing to assess whether each TCR beta V gene segment acted as functional or pseudogenic. Donor age, sex, ethnicity and CMV serostatus were compiled together with the repertoire data. In a later genetic analysis, genome-wide SNP genotypes for about 55% of the 666 donors were used, and that subset was treated as a discovery cohort. All discovery cohort repertoires had been generated on a single sequencing platform. HLA typing covered class I and class II loci at four-digit resolution. Typing coverage differed by locus: A, B, C, DRB1 and DQB1 were typed in about 620-640 donors, DQA1 in about 550, DPA1 in around 580, and DPB1 in roughly 470. Roughly 5 DR-DQ haplotypes were handled as single units for association and clustering, since linkage in the cohort was strong. On average, 235,054 unique TCR beta nucleotide sequences were sequenced per donor among 350 to 400 genotyped donors of the cohort, with about 19% of those sequences being non-productive. Results and caveats for the whole study, not just this receptor: According to a later genetic analysis, donors in an Asian-associated ancestry cluster had fewer N-insertions in productive TCRs than the roughly 670-donor mean. Linkage disequilibrium might explain the correlated functional status among segregating V segments, but an unknown experimental factor could not be ruled out. HLA typing was unavailable for some donors at each locus, so association tests used only the typed subset. The authors suggested that the approach could potentially be generalized to other disease states and immunological phenotypes. Compared with equally common non-associated chains, HLA-associated TCR beta chains in a later analysis were more clonally expanded and had lower generation probabilities. A total of 150 to 200 TCR beta chains were listed by the study as associated with cytomegalovirus. A group of highly shared sequence variants was considered likely to be a technical artifact of the sequencing pipeline. The only immune exposure information available for the cohort was CMV serostatus. In a later analysis, several top co-occurrence clusters were reported to appear linked to parvovirus B19, influenza, CMV and Epstein-Barr virus. A later analysis found that most CMV-associated TCR beta chains appeared HLA-restricted, with HLA associations seemingly driven largely by CMV exposure. At a false discovery rate of 0.05, a later analysis linked about 16,000 TCR beta sequences to specific HLA alleles. Some IMGT-functional V segments, including TRBV6-2 and TRBV6-3, could not be distinguished by the 87-base-pair reads and were therefore excluded. Because counts were too low, roughly 16 rarely observed V segments, including chromosome 9 orphons, were left out of the earlier analysis of over 550 of the donors. In an earlier analysis of around 600 of the donors, most TCR beta V segments were observed in productive rearrangements about 87% or about 30% of the time, broadly matching IMGT annotations. The cohort was sequenced for TCR beta chains only, and without alpha or paired-chain data the features that could be detected were limited. Most TCR sequences were seen in very few donors, while some public TCRs were found in many individuals. In a later analysis, TCR association rates were found to vary across HLA loci, with the most associated TCRs seen for DRB1 alleles and the fewest for HLA-C alleles. Sequencing depth was assumed to be roughly uniform across donors in the presence/absence analyses, though that assumption may not hold. The classifier was reported to diagnose cytomegalovirus status with high specificity and sensitivity in both the original and validation cohorts. When HLA alleles, especially DR and DQ, strongly co-occurred, attributing TCR associations to individual alleles was difficult. A further reported finding was that TCR beta sequences accurately predicted the HLA-A and HLA-B alleles for most subjects in the first cohort. A few of the identified cytomegalovirus-associated TCR beta chains were confirmed in vitro to be specific for cytomegalovirus antigens. V-gene and J-gene trimming of TCR beta chains was associated with a missense DCLRE1C variant in a later genetic analysis, and the association was replicated in an independent cohort.

This clone was counted between two and nine times. What this receptor recognizes is not known. No base qualities exist here, and no much larger clone lies one base off it. In total, 500 to 700 healthy bone marrow donors made up the cohort. At the time of sampling, all cohort members were nominally healthy, though unrecorded immune exposures were likely present. The donor was CMV seropositive and belonged to the group of 250 to 300 seropositive cohort members. A peripheral blood sample was collected from each donor, and TCR beta sequencing was performed on peripheral blood mononuclear cells. Genomic DNA extraction from the blood cell samples was performed with the Qiagen DNeasy Blood Extraction Kit. The library was produced with the immunoSEQ multiplex PCR assay. For the multiplex PCR, a mixture combining 60 forward primers for TCR Vbeta segments and 13 reverse primers for TCR Jbeta segments was used. A multiplex PCR assay on genomic DNA amplified the CDR3 region of rearranged TCR beta genes. On the Illumina HiSeq System, the amplified TCR beta libraries were sequenced as 87-base-pair reads. For the original study's pipeline: In a later analysis, around 80 million unique TCR beta chains were counted across the approximately 670 repertoires, and some 10 million of these chains were shared by at least two donors. Raw reads were error-corrected and collapsed into unique sequences by a nearest-neighbor algorithm in which closely related sequences were merged to remove PCR and sequencing errors. CDR3 sequences were aligned to IMGT reference sequences to assign V, D and J gene segments. For a sequence to be retained, at least a six-nucleotide match to both a V gene segment and a J gene segment was required. Rearrangements were called productive when the CDR3 lacked stop codons and stayed in frame with V and J; all others were non-productive. CDR3 was defined according to IMGT convention as the region running from the second conserved V-encoded cysteine to the conserved J-encoded phenylalanine. The earlier analysis of fewer than 750 of the donors excluded sequences that lacked an unambiguous match to a single V gene segment. In an earlier analysis of approximately 610 of the donors, V segments were called functional above 56.7% productive rearrangements and were called segregating when the between-donor standard deviation exceeded 5%. A statistical classification framework was developed to diagnose cytomegalovirus status using the catalog of TCR beta chain sequences. A later analysis assigned V and J genes by comparing TCR nucleotide sequences with IMGT/GENE-DB human TR gene sequences. A later analysis assigned CDR3 sequences and most-parsimonious VDJ recombination scenarios with the TCRdist pipeline. In a later analysis, each TCR beta chain was defined by its CDR3 amino acid sequence together with its V-gene family, and reads lacking a unique V-gene family were excluded. In a later analysis, around 600 highly shared, low-generation-probability nucleotide sequences were removed to address suspected cross-contamination and a sequencing artifact. In a later analysis, a clonal expansion index was calculated for each public chain from normalized within-repertoire ranks of inferred template counts. Generation probabilities in a later analysis came from a VDJ recombination model fitted to out-of-frame rearrangements, and those results were checked against IGoR. A later analysis scored TCR-TCR, TCR-HLA and TCR-CMV co-occurrence with hypergeometric tests, applying a repertoire-size bias correction to TCR pairs. To estimate false discovery rates, a later analysis permuted the HLA or CMV assignments 20 times. A later analysis grouped co-occurring TCRs with DBSCAN, adding TCRdist sequence similarity when clustering within HLA-allele-positive subsets. Co-occurrence clustering excluded repertoires with fewer than 30,000 or more than 120,000 public chains, plus five with anomalous nucleotide sharing. This immuneACCESS table, as held by TCRdb, lists in-frame sequences with V and J called but not all clones. Of the missing ones, under half trace to an unresolved V gene in checked studies; the others have no known cause. That table supplies the V and J calls and clone size; D and trimming were determined from the DNA. Counted in this sample were about 190,000 clones; approximately 79% of them appeared once. 6.3% of the sample is held by the ten biggest clonotypes.

The CDR3 runs 14 residues from the cysteine to the phenylalanine. Only the CDR3 portion is preserved as DNA: 42 bases, with reading frame beginning at the first base. Based on the germline V gene (reference sequence), the CDR1 and CDR2 sequences are SEHNR and FQNEAQ. V is cut by 7 bases and J by 7 bases, and the space between the germline ends is 20 bases. The sequence came from a man aged 40-50 years in good health and CMV-seropositive. The rearranged segments are TRBV7-9 and TRBJ2-7; no confident D gene assignment can be made. The material sequenced was PBMCs. CDR3 reads: CASNSGIAFGEQYF. The DNA is as follows: TGTGCCAGCAACTCGGGTATAGCCTTCGGAGAGCAGTACTTC.